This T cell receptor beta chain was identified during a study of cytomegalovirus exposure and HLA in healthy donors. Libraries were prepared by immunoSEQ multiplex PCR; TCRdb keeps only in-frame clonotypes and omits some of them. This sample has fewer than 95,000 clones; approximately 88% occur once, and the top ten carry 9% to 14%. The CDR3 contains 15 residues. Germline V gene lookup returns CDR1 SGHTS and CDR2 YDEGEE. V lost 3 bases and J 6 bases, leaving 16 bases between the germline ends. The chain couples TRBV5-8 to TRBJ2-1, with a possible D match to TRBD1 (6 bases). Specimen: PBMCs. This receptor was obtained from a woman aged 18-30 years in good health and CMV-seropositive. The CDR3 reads CASSSGNSGANEQFF. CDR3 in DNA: TGTGCCAGCAGCTCGGGGAACTCAGGGGCCAATGAGCAGTTCTTC.